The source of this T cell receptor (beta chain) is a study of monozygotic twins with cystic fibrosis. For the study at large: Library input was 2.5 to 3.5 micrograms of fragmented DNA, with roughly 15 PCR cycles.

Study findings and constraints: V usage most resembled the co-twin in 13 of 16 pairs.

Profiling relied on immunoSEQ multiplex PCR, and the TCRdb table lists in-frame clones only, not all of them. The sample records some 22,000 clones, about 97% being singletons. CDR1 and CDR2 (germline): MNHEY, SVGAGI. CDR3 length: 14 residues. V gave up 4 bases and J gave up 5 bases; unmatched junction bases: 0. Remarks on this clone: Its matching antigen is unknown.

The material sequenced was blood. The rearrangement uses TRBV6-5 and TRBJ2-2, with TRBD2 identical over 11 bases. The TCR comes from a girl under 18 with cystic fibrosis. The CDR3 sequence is CASSWTSGTGELFF. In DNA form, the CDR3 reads TGTGCCAGCAGTTGGACTAGCGGGACCGGGGAGCTGTTTTTT.